This T cell receptor beta chain was identified during a study of CD8 T cells in ankylosing spondylitis. The CDR3 spans 17 residues. The germline V and J ends were trimmed by 1 base and 5 bases, with 18 bases remaining between them. CDR1 and CDR2 from the germline V gene are LGHNA and YSLEER. In TCRdb, the 5' RACE reads were re-called with MiXCR into one record per CDR3 protein. The sample has 290,000 or so distinct CDR3 sequences, less than 25% seen once. This TCR was recovered from a female donor with ankylosing spondylitis or in good health (not recorded which). The source material was blood, either unsorted or a sorted T cell fraction (not recorded which). The rearrangement uses TRBV4-3 and TRBJ2-1, with D perhaps TRBD1 (7 bases). CDR3 sequence (DNA): TGCGCCAGCAGCCAAGGGTCATTCAGGGGGGTAGACAATGAGCAGTTCTTC. This translates into CASSQGSFRGVDNEQFF.